The T cell receptor (beta chain) described here comes from a study of blood T cell repertoires in COVID-19. Across the whole study: Nucleic acid was either cDNA or gDNA, and it came from T cells, B-cell-depleted T cells, or PBMCs.

Participants came from 24 US areas, aged roughly 18 to 89 years. Per the authors' pipeline: By means of reference gene primer amplification, nucleated cell counts were estimated. The method was immunoSEQ multiplex PCR; TCRdb's version includes in-frame clones alone and lacks a portion of them. Clone size and the V and J calls come from that table; the DNA yielded D and trimming. The sample has about 140,000 clones, over 75% seen once. V was clipped by 1 base and J by 2 bases; unmatched bases: 13. The CDR3 totals 18 residues. Germline values: CDR1 MDHEN, CDR2 SYDVKM. The chain couples TRBV28 to TRBJ2-7, with TRBD2 matching over 8 bases. Material: PBMCs or T cells enriched from blood (not recorded which). The receptor was derived from a woman aged 45-65 years who had recovered from COVID-19. In DNA, the CDR3 is TGTGCCAGCAGTTTATCAAGCCGTGGCCGGGAGGGCACCTACGAGCAGTACTTC. It is translated as CASSLSSRGREGTYEQYF. Full variable domain (rest looked up from reference TRBV28 and TRBJ2-7): DVKVTQSSRYLVKRTGEKVFLECVQDMDHENMFWYRQDPGLGLRLIYFSYDVKMKEKGDIPEGYSVSREKKERFSLILESASTNQTSMYLCASSLSSRGREGTYEQYFGPGTRLTVT.